Listed below are T cell receptor beta chains from one sample, sequenced in a study of human T cells and chemical hapten exposure. Each CDR3 protein is one row after TCRdb ran MiXCR on the RACE reads. The table shows about 350,000 distinct CDR3 sequences, with around 5.5% occurring only once. This specimen consisted of whole blood, obtained in connection with sensitization to the hapten diphenylcyclopropenone (DPC). The receptors shown here come from a woman between 18 and 29 years old with alopecia areata. Some clones in this sample may be carry-over from other donors' samples. The CDR3 runs from the conserved cysteine through the conserved F or W. A D gene is named only where the DNA matches it firmly. The size entry is marked missing in some rows and otherwise reads once, few, many or a size class.

D gene	V gene	clone size	J gene	CDR3 protein	CDR3 DNA
-	TRBV5-1	few	TRBJ1-2	CASSLGTENYGYTF	TGCGCCAGCAGCTTGGGGACAGAAAACTATGGCTACACCTTC
TRBD2	TRBV12-3/TRBV12-4	many	TRBJ2-3	CASSRLAGGLGTQYF	TGTGCCAGCAGCCGACTAGCGGGGGGTCTTGGTACGCAGTATTTT
TRBD1	TRBV6-1	many	TRBJ1-6	CALRGQGVSPLHF	TGTGCCCTCAGGGGGCAGGGGGTCTCACCCCTCCACTTT
TRBD1	TRBV20-1	many	TRBJ1-5	CSARRQGSNQPQHF	TGCAGTGCCCGCAGACAGGGAAGCAATCAGCCCCAGCATTTT
TRBD2	TRBV6-5	-	TRBJ2-3	CASSYSTRTLAGSTDTQYF	TGTGCCAGCAGTTACTCGACCCGCACCCTAGCGGGGAGCACAGATACGCAGTATTTT
-	TRBV6-5	few	TRBJ1-2	CASSVPDAYGYTF	TGTGCCAGCAGTGTACCCGACGCCTATGGCTACACCTTC
TRBD2	TRBV19	-	TRBJ2-1	CASSIPSRRGVIEQFF	TGTGCCAGTAGTATTCCAAGTCGGCGGGGGGTCATAGAGCAGTTCTTC
-	TRBV6-1	-	TRBJ1-6	CASSAAGPPGSPLHF	TGTGCCAGCAGTGCAGCGGGCCCGCCTGGATCACCCCTCCACTTT
TRBD1	TRBV19	-	TRBJ1-5	CASTTTGGGNQPQHF	TGTGCCAGTACAACCACAGGGGGAGGCAATCAGCCCCAGCATTTT
TRBD1	TRBV2	few	TRBJ1-2	CAGGQGSSGYTF	TGTGCCGGAGGACAGGGGAGTAGTGGCTACACCTTC